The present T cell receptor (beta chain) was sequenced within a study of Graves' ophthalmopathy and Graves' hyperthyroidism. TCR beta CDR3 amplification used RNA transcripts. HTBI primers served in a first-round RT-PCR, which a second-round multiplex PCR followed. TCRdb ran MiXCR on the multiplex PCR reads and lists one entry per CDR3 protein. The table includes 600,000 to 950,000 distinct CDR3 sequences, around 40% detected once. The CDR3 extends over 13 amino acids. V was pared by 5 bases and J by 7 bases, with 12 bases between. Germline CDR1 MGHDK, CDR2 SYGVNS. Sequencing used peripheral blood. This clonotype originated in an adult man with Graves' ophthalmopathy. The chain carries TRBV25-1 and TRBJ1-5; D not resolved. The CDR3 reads CASSLLSTQPQHF. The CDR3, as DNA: TGTGCCAGCAGTTTGCTTTCCACCCAGCCCCAGCATTTT.